This T cell receptor beta chain is from a study of blood T cell repertoires in COVID-19. Study as a whole: Samples representing acute and convalescent COVID-19 were sourced from the United States, Italy and Spain.

This CDR3 region has 16 residues. Per germline, CDR1 DFQATT and CDR2 SNEGSKA (reference sequence). V shed 3 bases, J shed 1 base, and the junction held 4 bases outside the gene matches. Produced via immunoSEQ multiplex PCR; TCRdb's table is partial and in-frame only. The table shows 250,000 to 400,000 clones, with about 91% occurring only once. This sequence originates from a woman aged 25-40 years with COVID-19, enrolled during active disease. Sequencing was performed on peripheral blood. The chain is built from TRBV20-1 and TRBJ2-1; 12 nucleotides align to TRBD2. The CDR3 loop is CSASTSGGLSYNEQFF. The CDR3 coding sequence is TGCAGTGCTAGTACTAGCGGGGGGCTTTCCTACAATGAGCAGTTCTTC.